This T cell receptor (beta chain) was documented in a study of shared clonotypes between healthy human individuals. Overall study context: With ages of 18 to 49, the donors were a couple of women and three men.

Study results and limitations: Limitation of the genetic and exposure-history diversity represented came from the few donors.

Naive CD8 isolation took CD45RO-negative cells positively selected for CCR7 and excluded terminally differentiated effector memory CD45RA+ cells. All donors were healthy HIV-negative adults lacking recent acute infections or vaccinations. Details on this clone: Its antigen is currently unknown.

Per the original methods: Junction-only immunoSEQ data arrived without quality scores, meaning filtering differed. Here immunoSEQ multiplex PCR was the method, and the copy in TCRdb shows in-frame clones only, minus some. The V and J calls and the clone size are those of that table, but D and trimming were determined from the DNA. The table lists about 2.1 million clones, 80% to 95% of them singletons. This sequence originates from a man younger than 35 in good health. Some clones in this sample may be carry-over from other donors' samples. Sequenced input: naive CD8+ T cells from PBMCs.

The CDR3 DNA reads as TGTGCCAGCAGCCGGCTCAGGGGAGGTGGTTTCTACGAGCAGTACTTC. Translation: CASSRLRGGGFYEQYF. The chain recombines TRBV7-9 with TRBJ2-7; possibly TRBD1 or TRBD2 for D (6 bases each). The V end was cut by 5 bases, the J end by 3 bases, with 20 bases between. Germline lookup yields CDR1 SEHNR and CDR2 FQNEAQ (reference sequence). The CDR3 sequence is 16 residues long.